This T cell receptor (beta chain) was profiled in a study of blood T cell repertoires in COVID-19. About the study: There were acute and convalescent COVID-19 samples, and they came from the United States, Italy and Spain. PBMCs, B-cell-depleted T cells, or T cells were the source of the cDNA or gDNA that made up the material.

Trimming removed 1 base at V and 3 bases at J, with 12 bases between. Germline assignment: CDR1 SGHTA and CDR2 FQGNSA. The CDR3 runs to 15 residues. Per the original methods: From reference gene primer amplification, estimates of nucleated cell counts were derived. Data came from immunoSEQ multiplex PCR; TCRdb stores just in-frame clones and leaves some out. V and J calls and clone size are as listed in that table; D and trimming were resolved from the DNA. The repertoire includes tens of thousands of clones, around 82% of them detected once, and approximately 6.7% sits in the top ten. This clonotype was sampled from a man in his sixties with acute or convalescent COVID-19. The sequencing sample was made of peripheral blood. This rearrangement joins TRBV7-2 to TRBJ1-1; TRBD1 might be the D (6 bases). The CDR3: CASSLEGGGHTEAFF. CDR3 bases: TGTGCCAGCAGCTTAGAGGGGGGAGGGCACACTGAAGCTTTCTTT.